Given below is one T cell receptor (beta chain) in context. How the authors handled the data: Estimated nucleated cell counts came from reference gene primer amplification. Sequenced by immunoSEQ multiplex PCR; TCRdb stores in-frame clones only, minus some. V and J calls and clone size follow that table, whereas D and trimming were derived from the DNA. This sample has a few hundred thousand clones, with over 85% found just once. Germline CDR1 MNHEY, CDR2 SVGAGI. The CDR3 is 14 amino acids. Deletions cut 6 bases from V and 2 bases from J, with 13 bases between. This sample is part of a study of blood T cell repertoires in COVID-19. Study summary: The study drew acute and convalescent COVID-19 samples from the United States, Italy and Spain.

This study enrolled people aged roughly 18 to 89 from about two dozen US geographic areas. Recovered Cohort 3 donors showed two negative PCRs, clearance, or symptom resolution. This chain joins TRBV6-5 and TRBJ1-1, with TRBD1 as a possible D gene (6 bases). The clonotype comes from a young woman who had recovered from COVID-19. The material sequenced was PBMCs or T cells enriched from blood (not recorded which). CDR3 region: CASRKDRVNTEAFF. The DNA for the CDR3 is TGTGCCAGCAGGAAGGACAGAGTAAACACTGAAGCTTTCTTT.